There are a few counts of the clone carrying this T cell receptor beta chain. Its antigen is not known. The authors reverse transcribed all of the isolated RNA, so sequencing captured expressed TCRB transcripts. The assay was immunoSEQ multiplex PCR, and TCRdb's table has in-frame clones only and misses some. Of some 640,000 clones in the sample, more than 13% were seen once. This sample was included in a study of beta chain features in type 1 diabetes. Study in general: No age, gender or cell yield differences were seen between patients and healthy donors. Points from the study as a whole: Shortening that was moderate but significant affected the TCRB CDR3s of Type 1 diabetes patients in all four CD4+ subsets. VDJ junctions sequenced from type 1 diabetes patients showed fewer insertions and more deletions. Compared with healthy donors, patients appeared to share more similar naive, central memory and regulatory TCRB repertoires.

Germline CDR1 and CDR2: SEHNR and FQNEAQ (reference sequence). The CDR3 has 14 amino acids. J lost 5 bases, V lost 3 bases, and 4 bases had no gene match. The sample consisted of naive CD4+ T cells from blood. The V call is TRBV7-9, the J call TRBJ2-7, with 10 positions matching TRBD2. The clonotype comes from a man in his late teens or twenties with type 1 diabetes. CDR3 nucleotide sequence: TGTGCCAGCAGCTTCGGGCTAGCGGGAGACGAGCAGTACTTC. Translated: CASSFGLAGDEQYF.